The 24 T cell receptor beta chains below all came from one sample that was sequenced in a study of cytomegalovirus exposure and HLA in healthy donors. PCR amplification relied on 60 Vbeta primers (plus 13 Jbeta primers). Here immunoSEQ multiplex PCR was the method, and the copy in TCRdb shows in-frame clones only, minus some. Here the sample spans 100,000 to 150,000 clones, 80% to 90% being singletons. Specimen: PBMCs. The receptors originated from a male donor in good health and CMV-seropositive.

The chain links TRBV14 to TRBJ2-2; possibly TRBD2 for D (5 bases). V was shortened by 5 bases and J by 8 bases, with 9 bases between the two germline ends. The germline CDR1 and CDR2 sequences are SGHDN and FVKESK. CDR3 length: 12 amino acids. For the CDR3, the DNA is TGTGCCAGCAGCGGAAGCGGAGGGGAGCTGTTTTTT. Translation gives CASSGSGGELFF.

The rearrangement links TRBV25-1 to TRBJ1-5; no clear D. With 4 bases removed from V and 5 bases from J, the gap between germline ends came to 12 bases. Germline CDR1 is MGHDK and CDR2 is SYGVNS. This CDR3 region has 14 residues. CDR3 loop: CASSAGRLDQPQHF. Written as DNA, the CDR3 is TGTGCCAGCAGTGCCGGGAGGTTGGATCAGCCCCAGCATTTT.

This clone has just a few counts. The chain joins TRBV6-6 to TRBJ1-3; 8 bases align to TRBD1. J lost 4 bases, V lost 6 bases, and 5 bases had no gene match. This CDR3 spans 14 amino acids. Germline V gene sequence: CDR1 MNHNY, CDR2 SVGAGI (reference sequence). The chain's CDR3 is CASRTTGAGNTIYF. The DNA of the CDR3 is TGTGCCAGCAGGACGACAGGGGCCGGAAACACCATATATTTT.

This clone was seen a single time. The V gene is TRBV9, the J gene TRBJ1-3; no clear D. V lost 1 base to trimming and J lost 8 bases, with 10 bases between them. The CDR3 runs 13 residues. Germline values: CDR1 SGDLS, CDR2 YYNGEE. CDR3 region: CASSVPGGYTIYF. CDR3 DNA sequence: TGTGCCAGCAGCGTACCTGGAGGATACACCATATATTTT.

V gene TRBV6-6 combines with J gene TRBJ2-5; D might be TRBD1 (6 bases). V lost 2 bases and J 2 bases, leaving 9 bases between the germline ends. Germline assignment: CDR1 MNHNY and CDR2 SVGAGI (reference sequence). This CDR3 contains 14 residues. The CDR3 is CASSYGQPQETQYF. CDR3 nucleotide sequence: TGTGCCAGCAGTTACGGACAGCCGCAAGAGACCCAGTACTTC.

The CDR3 DNA follows: TGCGCCAGCAGCTCACAGGGGACCCAGGTTGAGACCCAGTACTTC. It translates to CASSSQGTQVETQYF. The genes are TRBV5-1 and TRBJ2-5; TRBD1 matches at 7 bases. CDR1 is SGHRS and CDR2 is YFSETQ in the germline V gene. The CDR3 consists of 15 residues. V was clipped by 3 bases and J by 5 bases; unmatched bases: 10.

Here the CDR3 reads CATSRVLWVRVDSGELFF. The CDR3 DNA is TGTGCCACCAGCAGAGTTCTTTGGGTCAGGGTGGATTCTGGGGAGCTGTTTTTT. The chain carries TRBV15 and TRBJ2-2; D perhaps matches TRBD1 (5 bases). This CDR3 contains 18 residues. Germline loops: CDR1 LNHNV, CDR2 YYDKDF (reference sequence). V gave up 1 base and J gave up 8 bases, with 23 bases separating them.

V is TRBV19 and J is TRBJ2-1, with 7 bases lining up with TRBD2. Looked up from germline, CDR1 is LNHDA and CDR2 is SQIVND (reference sequence). CDR3 length equals 16 residues. The V gene end was trimmed by 2 bases and the J gene end by 8 bases; junction bases not matched to a gene: 12. As DNA, the CDR3 is TGTGCCAGTAGTATAATTGGCGGGAGACCTCTCGATGAGCAGTTCTTC. Protein sequence: CASSIIGGRPLDEQFF.

This clone was seen a single time. The chain combines TRBV2 with TRBJ2-7; 11 bases line up with TRBD2. The germline gives CDR1 SNHLY, CDR2 FYNNEI. The CDR3 extends over 15 amino acids. The J segment lost 6 bases and the V segment lost 3 bases, leaving 7 bases of the junction unmatched. The CDR3 coding sequence is TGTGCCAGCAGTGAGTTAGTAGCGGGAGGGGGCGAGCAGTACTTC. Translating it yields CASSELVAGGGEQYF.

To note about this clone: Other DNA sequences in the sample encode the same CDR3. The V call is TRBV25-1, the J call TRBJ2-1; TRBD2 might be the D (6 bases). Looked up from germline, CDR1 is MGHDK and CDR2 is SYGVNS. CDR3 length: 14 amino acids. V lost 2 bases to trimming and J lost 7 bases, with 12 bases between them. DNA of the CDR3: TGTGCCAGCAGTGAACCCGGGACTTTAAATGAGCAGTTCTTC. The encoded protein is CASSEPGTLNEQFF.

This clone was observed a few times. The chain uses TRBV28 and TRBJ2-7; D may be TRBD1 (6 bases). This CDR3 spans 15 amino acids. Germline V CDR1 and CDR2: MDHEN, SYDVKM. V shed 5 bases and J shed 0 bases, with 14 bases lying between them. This chain's CDR3 is CASSTRTVSSYEQYF. The CDR3 DNA reads as TGTGCCAGCAGTACCCGGACAGTTTCCTCCTACGAGCAGTACTTC.

The chain is built from TRBV19 and TRBJ2-1; 9 nucleotides match TRBD1. Germline V CDR1 and CDR2: LNHDA, SQIVND (reference sequence). This CDR3 is built from 16 residues. V trimming: 7 bases; J trimming: 0 bases; junction bases outside the gene matches: 7. The CDR3 region is CASKARTGDSYNEQFF. The CDR3 nucleotides read TGTGCCAGTAAAGCCAGGACAGGGGACTCCTACAATGAGCAGTTCTTC.

The chain links TRBV18 to TRBJ1-5; 12 bases align to TRBD1. The CDR3 loop spans 16 amino acids. Looked up from germline, CDR1 is KGHSH and CDR2 is LQKENI. J gave up 5 bases and V 4 bases, and 6 bases lay outside the gene matches. The CDR3 loop is CASSRAGTGGDQPQHF. CDR3 in DNA: TGTGCCAGCTCACGGGCTGGGACAGGGGGCGATCAGCCCCAGCATTTT.

This clone was recorded a few times. The chain links TRBV7-9 to TRBJ1-1; D unresolved. Per the germline V gene, CDR1 is SEHNR and CDR2 is FQNEAQ (reference sequence). Trimming removed 5 bases at V and 3 bases at J, with 7 bases between. The CDR3 runs to 12 residues. The CDR3 loop reads CASSPVYTEAFF. CDR3 nucleotide sequence: TGTGCCAGCAGCCCCGTGTACACTGAAGCTTTCTTT. Together with reference TRBV7-9 and TRBJ1-1, the CDR3 gives the full variable domain: DTGVSQNPRHKITKRGQNVTFRCDPISEHNRLYWYRQTLGQGPEFLTYFQNEAQLEKSRLLSDRFSAERPKGSFSTLEIQRTEQGDSAMYLCASSPVYTEAFFGQGTRLTVV.

The genes are TRBV30 and TRBJ2-7, with TRBD1 matching 8 bases. The V segment lost 1 base and the J segment 3 bases; nucleotides outside the gene matches: 5. Germline assignment: CDR1 GTSNPN and CDR2 SVGIG (reference sequence). The CDR3 consists of 14 residues. DNA for the CDR3: TGTGCCTGGAGTGGGTACAGGGGGGACTACGAGCAGTACTTC. It yields the protein CAWSGYRGDYEQYF.

The chain couples TRBV7-2 to TRBJ2-7; 7 bases are shared with TRBD1. V shed 5 bases and J 2 bases; nucleotides not matched to a gene: 9. The CDR3 consists of 15 residues. Looked up from germline, CDR1 is SGHTA and CDR2 is FQGNSA. CDR3: CASSLRTGQAYEQYF. For the CDR3, the DNA is TGTGCCAGCAGCCTACGGACAGGCCAGGCCTACGAGCAGTACTTC.

The chain couples TRBV28 to TRBJ2-1, with TRBD2 matching 13 bases. CDR1 and CDR2 from the germline V gene are MDHEN and SYDVKM. The CDR3 is 19 amino acids. The V and J ends lost 4 bases and 0 bases, in that order; junction bases with no gene match: 9. The CDR3 DNA sequence: TGTGCCAGCAGTTACCCTCTGGGACTAGCGGGGAGCTCCTACAATGAGCAGTTCTTC. Translated, it gives CASSYPLGLAGSSYNEQFF.

The chain joins TRBV7-9 to TRBJ2-5; 11 nucleotides line up with TRBD1. TRBJ2-7 explains the end of the DNA better; the J call may be wrong. The CDR3 sequence is 15 residues long. The germline CDR1 and CDR2 sequences are SEHNR and FQNEAQ (reference sequence). DNA for the CDR3: TGTGCCAGCAGCCTAGGGACAGGGGGGACCTACGAGCAGTACTTC. Translating it yields CASSLGTGGTYEQYF.

The chain recombines TRBV7-9 with TRBJ2-1; 9 nucleotides line up with TRBD1. Germline lookup yields CDR1 SEHNR and CDR2 FQNEAQ (reference sequence). This CDR3 is built from 15 residues. V lost 5 bases to trimming and J lost 8 bases; unmatched junction nucleotides: 10. The CDR3: CASSPGQGGWDEQFF. The DNA of the CDR3 is TGTGCCAGCAGCCCGGGACAGGGAGGTTGGGATGAGCAGTTCTTC.

This chain joins TRBV11-1 and TRBJ2-1, with 7 positions matching TRBD2. Germline values: CDR1 SGHAT, CDR2 FQDESV (reference sequence). This CDR3 is 17 amino acids long. Losses at the gene ends were 5 bases for V and 4 bases for J; bases not matched to a gene: 14. CDR3 sequence: CASSPMGGEGPYNEQFF. The CDR3 region has the DNA TGTGCCAGCAGCCCGATGGGTGGGGAGGGGCCTTACAATGAGCAGTTCTTC.

The chain has TRBV2 and TRBJ2-2; no clear D. The CDR3 is made up of 16 amino acids. Trimming stripped 2 bases from V and 1 base from J, with 11 bases between. CDR1 and CDR2 (germline): SNHLY, FYNNEI. The chain's CDR3 is CASSESKAGNTGELFF. In DNA form, the CDR3 reads TGTGCCAGCAGTGAATCTAAGGCAGGGAACACCGGGGAGCTGTTTTTT.

The chain joins TRBV2 to TRBJ2-3, with 8 bases matching TRBD2. CDR1 is SNHLY, CDR2 FYNNEI, per germline. Losses at the gene ends were 4 bases for V and 0 bases for J; bases not matched to a gene: 3. The CDR3 runs 15 residues. CDR3 in amino acids: CASSVLAGSTDTQYF. DNA for the CDR3: TGTGCCAGCAGTGTCCTAGCGGGTAGCACAGATACGCAGTATTTT.

This chain connects TRBV30 to TRBJ2-1; TRBD1 matches at 7 bases. The V gene's germline CDR1 is GTSNPN and CDR2 SVGIG (reference sequence). CDR3 length: 15 residues. V dropped 0 bases and J dropped 9; count of bases not matched to a gene: 11. Here the CDR3 DNA reads TGTGCCTGGAGTGTACAGGGGAATGTCGGCATTGAGCAGTTCTTC. Amino acid sequence: CAWSVQGNVGIEQFF.

This clone was counted only a few times. The chain recombines TRBV21-1 with TRBJ1-2; the D call in the table, TRBD1, was not verified against the DNA. TRBV21-1 is a documented pseudogene. The CDR3 covers 15 residues. CDR3 sequence (DNA): TGTGCCAGCAGCAAAGAAGACAGGGATAGGTATGGCTACACCTTC. Protein product: CASSKEDRDRYGYTF.